What follows describes a single T cell receptor beta chain. Its matching antigen is unknown. The CDR3 extends over 14 amino acids. The V and J ends lost 3 bases and 0 bases respectively, with 7 bases between them. The germline V gene encodes CDR1 LNHDA and CDR2 SQIVND (reference sequence). This sample was taken from a study of OX40 agonist ivuxolimab in advanced cancers. Study-level information: People who had prior anti-PD-1, anti-PD-L1 or anti-CTLA-4 therapy could take part, and under 50% had some.

Study-level results: On average, a greater number of expanded clones characterised CD8+ T cells relative to CD4+.

Here immunoSEQ multiplex PCR was the method, and the copy in TCRdb shows in-frame clones only, minus some. The sample records fewer than 75,000 clones, roughly nine tenths being singletons. This receptor was obtained from an adult with an advanced solid tumor such as melanoma, head and neck, liver or kidney cancer. Sequences were derived from CD4+ or CD8+ T cells sorted from blood, sampled in a trial of the OX40 agonist ivuxolimab. This chain uses TRBV19 with TRBJ2-3; D is ambiguous. CDR3 protein: CASSIMSSTDTQYF. DNA of the CDR3: TGTGCCAGTAGTATTATGTCTAGCACAGATACGCAGTATTTT.